The T cell receptor (beta chain) under discussion was sequenced for a study of T cells after yellow fever vaccination. Study context: Preparation of the low-cell-number fractions used SMART-Seq v4 Ultra Low Input. Study-level points and caveats: Boosting was followed by the reappearance of most primary-vaccination clones (around 96% CD4, more than 70% CD8). Sorted repertoires could include abundant contaminating clonotypes from bulk cells.

In the case of this clonotype: Its target is not known.

Germline lookup yields CDR1 DFQATT and CDR2 SNEGSKA (reference sequence). V lost 1 base and J lost 8; bases outside the gene matches: 8. The CDR3 runs 15 residues. TCRdb analysed the 5' RACE reads with MiXCR anew, one entry per CDR3 protein. Of around 600,000 distinct CDR3 sequences in the sample, around 12% are singletons; the top ten hold around 14%. This chain joins TRBV20-1 and TRBJ2-1; TRBD2 aligns across 10 bases. The origin of this receptor is a man aged 25 to 40 who received the YFV17D yellow fever vaccine. The material was PBMCs, obtained on the day of the yellow fever booster vaccination. The CDR3 region is CSARGALAGADEQFF. CDR3 coding DNA: TGCAGTGCTAGAGGGGCTCTAGCGGGAGCTGATGAGCAGTTCTTC.